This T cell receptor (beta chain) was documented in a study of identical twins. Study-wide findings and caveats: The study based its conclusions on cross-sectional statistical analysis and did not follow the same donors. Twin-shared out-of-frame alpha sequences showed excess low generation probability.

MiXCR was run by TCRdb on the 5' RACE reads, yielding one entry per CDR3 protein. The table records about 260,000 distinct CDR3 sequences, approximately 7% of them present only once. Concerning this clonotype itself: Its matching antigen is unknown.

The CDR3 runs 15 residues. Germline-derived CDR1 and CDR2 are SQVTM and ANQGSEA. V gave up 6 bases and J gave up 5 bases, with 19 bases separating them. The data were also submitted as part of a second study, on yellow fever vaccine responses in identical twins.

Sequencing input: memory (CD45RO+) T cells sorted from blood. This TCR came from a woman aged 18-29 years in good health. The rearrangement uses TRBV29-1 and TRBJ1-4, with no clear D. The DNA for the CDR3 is TGCAGCGTCACGGGCGTAGGGCCTTCAAATGAAAAACTGTTTTTT. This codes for CSVTGVGPSNEKLFF.